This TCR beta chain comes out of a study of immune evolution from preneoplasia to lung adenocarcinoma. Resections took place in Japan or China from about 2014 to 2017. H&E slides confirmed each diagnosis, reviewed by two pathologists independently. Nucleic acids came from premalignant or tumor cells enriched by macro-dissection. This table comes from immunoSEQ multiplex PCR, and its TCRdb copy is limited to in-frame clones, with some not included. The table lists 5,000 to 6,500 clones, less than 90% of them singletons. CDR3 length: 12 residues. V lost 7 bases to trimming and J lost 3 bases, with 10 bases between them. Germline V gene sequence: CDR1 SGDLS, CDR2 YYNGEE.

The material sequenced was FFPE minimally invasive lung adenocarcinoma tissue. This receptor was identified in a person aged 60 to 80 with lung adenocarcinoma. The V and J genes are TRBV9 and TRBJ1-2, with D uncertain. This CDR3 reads CASFSAHYGYTF. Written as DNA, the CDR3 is TGTGCCAGCTTCAGCGCCCACTATGGCTACACCTTC. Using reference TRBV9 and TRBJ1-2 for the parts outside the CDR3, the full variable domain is DSGVTQTPKHLITATGQRVTLRCSPRSGDLSVYWYQQSLDQGLQFLIQYYNGEERAKGNILERFSAQQFPDLHSELNLSSLELGDSALYFCASFSAHYGYTFGSGTRLTVV.